This record looks at one T cell receptor beta chain sequence and its context. Its antigen is not identified. This specimen comes from a study of CD4 T cells in relation to SARS-CoV-2 and coronaviruses. Study-level information: PBMCs were cultured with antigen for around nine days before TCR beta sequencing. The negative reference was HIV-1 Nef peptide pool or peptide-free culture. The restricting HLA molecule for shared crossreactive spike epitopes was mapped.

The unexposed donors gave CD4+ T cells in about 2010-2018, prior to COVID-19. CD4+ T cells were isolated from the cells after 10 days of culture. Cultures received half-medium IL-2 refreshes on days 3 and 7. Assay used: immunoSEQ multiplex PCR; TCRdb lists only in-frame clones, some missing. The repertoire holds roughly 21,000 clones, with 76% as singletons. CDR1 and CDR2 (germline): MDHEN, SYDVKM. The V and J ends lost 7 bases and 4 bases respectively, with 16 bases between them. The CDR3 covers 15 residues. The rearrangement joins TRBV28 to TRBJ2-2; D is unresolved. Input material: CD4+ T cells from PBMCs, cultured in vitro. This TCR was sampled from a human donor in good health. The CDR3 protein is CASTPGLTRTGELFF. Written as DNA, the CDR3 is TGTGCCAGCACCCCCGGCCTAACTCGCACCGGGGAGCTGTTTTTT.